The 14 T cell receptor beta chains reported below all come from one sample, sequenced in a study of identical twins. In TCRdb, the 5' RACE reads were re-called with MiXCR into one record per CDR3 protein. The data contain roughly 690,000 distinct CDR3 sequences, 21% of them seen just once; the ten biggest clones take up approximately 4.5%. This same sample was also taken into another study, of T cells expressing NK-cell markers.

Sequenced sample: PBMCs. The receptors were gathered from a woman younger than 30 in good health.

This clonotype was counted many times. The chain uses TRBV7-9 and TRBJ1-1; D not certain. This CDR3 contains 13 residues. The V end lost 1 base, the J end lost 8 bases, and 11 bases lay between the germline ends. Germline V gene data show CDR1 as SEHNR and CDR2 as FQNEAQ (reference sequence). In nucleotides, the CDR3 is TGTGCCAGCAGCTTAGTACGTCAAGGGGAAGCTTTCTTT. Translated: CASSLVRQGEAFF.

The chain joins TRBV7-8 to TRBJ1-5; D uncertain. This CDR3 region has 15 residues. Between the trimmed V and J ends, which lost 0 bases and 5 bases, there was a span of 11 bases. Germline V gene lookup returns CDR1 SGHVS and CDR2 FQNEAQ. The CDR3: CASSLADPGYQPQHF. The CDR3 coding sequence is TGTGCCAGCAGCTTAGCCGATCCGGGATATCAGCCCCAGCATTTT.

This clonotype was observed a handful of times. J is TRBJ2-1 and V is TRBV3-1, with D possibly TRBD2 on 6 matching bases. V lost 1 base and J 7 bases, leaving 20 bases between the germline ends. This CDR3 contains 17 residues. The germline CDR1 and CDR2 sequences are LGHDT and YNNKEL (reference sequence). CDR3 region: CASSQAGGSQTKNEQFF. In DNA form, the CDR3 reads TGTGCCAGCAGCCAAGCCGGAGGGTCCCAAACGAAGAATGAGCAGTTCTTC.

This chain connects TRBV12-3 or TRBV12-4 to TRBJ2-1, with D perhaps matching TRBD2 (6 bases). V gave up 6 bases and J gave up 3 bases, with 12 bases separating them. This CDR3 is 14 amino acids long. The DNA of the CDR3 is TGTGCCAGCAGGCCCCCGGGGGTCTACAATGAGCAGTTCTTC. Amino acid sequence: CASRPPGVYNEQFF.

This clonotype was counted only a few times. J is TRBJ2-7 and V is TRBV7-2; TRBD2 agrees at 9 bases. CDR3 length: 16 amino acids. Germline CDR1 reads SGHTA; CDR2 reads FQGNSA. Trimming at V came to 1 base and at J to 4 bases, leaving 8 bases not matched to a gene. The CDR3 spells CASSLDGSGRFYEQYF. CDR3 in DNA: TGTGCCAGCAGCTTAGACGGCAGCGGGAGGTTTTACGAGCAGTACTTC. The variable domain in full, with the rest retrieved from reference TRBV7-2 and TRBJ2-7, is GAGVSQSPSNKVTEKGKDVELRCDPISGHTALYWYRQSLGQGLEFLIYFQGNSAPDKSGLPSDRFSAERTGGSVSTLTIQRTQQEDSAVYLCASSLDGSGRFYEQYFGPGTRLTVT.

This clonotype was recorded many times. J is TRBJ1-1 and V is TRBV5-6, with D possibly TRBD1 on 5 matching bases. CDR3 size: 14 residues. The V and J ends lost 1 base and 11 bases respectively, with 18 bases between them. Germline-derived CDR1 and CDR2 are SGHDT and YYEEEE. The CDR3 region is CASSLLFRAPMAFF. The CDR3 DNA reads TGTGCCAGCAGCTTGTTGTTCAGGGCCCCGATGGCTTTCTTT.

In its sample, this clonotype was seen a few times. This sequence joins TRBV9 and TRBJ2-7, with a tentative D call TRBD1 (6 bases). Germline V gene data show CDR1 as SGDLS and CDR2 as YYNGEE. The CDR3 is 14 residues long. V was pared by 3 bases and J by 2 bases, with 12 bases between. CDR3 DNA: TGTGCCAGCAGCGCCAGGGGCTTCACCTACGAGCAGTACTTC. It yields the protein CASSARGFTYEQYF.

This clonotype has ten or more counts. The V gene is TRBV7-8, the J gene TRBJ2-3; no clear D gene. V shed 2 bases and J shed 9 bases, with 9 bases lying between them. Germline V lookup: CDR1 SGHVS, CDR2 FQNEAQ. The CDR3 loop spans 12 amino acids. CDR3 in amino acids: CASSLSEGTQYF. The CDR3 coding sequence is TGTGCCAGCAGCTTATCAGAAGGGACGCAGTATTTT.

In this sample, this clonotype turned up a few times. The chain carries TRBV7-2 and TRBJ2-5; 9 bases agree with TRBD2. Germline trimming cut 2 bases from V and 6 bases from J; bases unmatched to any gene: 7. This CDR3 is 15 amino acids long. The germline V gene has CDR1 SGHTA and CDR2 FQGNSA. The DNA of the CDR3 is TGTGCCAGCAGCTTATCGGCGGGAGGGCCTAAGACCCAGTACTTC. This encodes CASSLSAGGPKTQYF.

The V and J genes are TRBV4-2 and TRBJ2-1; 7 nucleotides match TRBD2. V gave up 1 base and J gave up 6 bases; unmatched junction bases: 12. The CDR3 runs 17 residues. Germline assignment: CDR1 LGHNA and CDR2 YNFKEQ. CDR3 amino acids: CASSQGVGTGGTNEQFF. The CDR3 nucleotides are TGTGCCAGCAGCCAAGGGGTCGGAACGGGGGGAACCAATGAGCAGTTCTTC.

Only a few counts were recorded for this clonotype. The chain couples TRBV6-2 or TRBV6-3 to TRBJ2-7; the D gene is possibly TRBD2 (5 bases). Per the germline V gene, CDR1 is MNHEY and CDR2 is SVGEGT. V lost 11 bases to trimming and J lost 0 bases, with 11 bases between them. CDR3 length: 12 residues. This CDR3 reads CASGESSYEQYF. The CDR3 DNA is TGTGCCTCCGGGGAGAGCTCCTACGAGCAGTACTTC.

V usage is TRBV27 and J usage is TRBJ2-2; perhaps TRBD2 as D (6 bases). CDR1 is MNHEY and CDR2 is SMNVEV in the germline V gene (reference sequence). V lost 6 bases and J lost 0, with 8 bases in between. The length of the CDR3 is 14 residues. CDR3 in DNA: TGTGCCAGCAGGTCGGGGGCGAACACCGGGGAGCTGTTTTTT. Its translation: CASRSGANTGELFF.

The J gene is TRBJ2-2, the V gene TRBV21-1; the D call of TRBD2 is as the table states it, not checked on the DNA. TRBV21-1 is an annotated pseudogene. The CDR3 totals 18 residues. CDR3 DNA: TGTGCCAGCAGCTTTACGGGGAGAAGACTAGCTGGCGCCGGGGAGCTGTTTTTT. Translated, it gives CASSFTGRRLAGAGELFF.

The CDR3 region is CSADAGQGLNNEQFF. The DNA of the CDR3 is TGCAGTGCAGACGCGGGACAGGGGCTTAACAATGAGCAGTTCTTC. J is TRBJ2-1 and V is TRBV20-1; TRBD1 agrees at 10 bases. The CDR3 covers 15 residues. Per germline, CDR1 DFQATT and CDR2 SNEGSKA (reference sequence). V lost 6 bases, J lost 5 bases, and 10 bases stayed unmatched.